These 7 T cell receptor beta chains share one sample of origin, sequenced in a study of T cell repertoires in cytomegalovirus infection. Via MiXCR, TCRdb re-called the reads, giving one row per CDR3 protein. Of about 460,000 distinct CDR3 sequences in the sample, roughly 10% were seen once. Sequences were obtained from PBMCs. Source of these receptors: a human donor in good health (CMV status not recorded). Some clones in this sample may be carry-over from other donors' samples.

This clonotype was detected once. A junction end diverges from the germline sequence, so it may reflect a read error. The J gene is TRBJ1-1, the V gene TRBV29-1, with 12 bases lining up with TRBD1. Germline V CDR1 and CDR2: SQVTM, ANQGSEA. The CDR3 sequence is 14 residues long. The CDR3 here is CSVIRDRGRTEALF. CDR3 nucleotides: TGCAGCGTTATAAGGGACAGGGGGCGAACTGAAGCTCTCTTT. The complete variable domain, with remaining parts taken from reference TRBV29-1 and TRBJ1-1, reads SAVISQKPSRDICQRGTSLTIQCQVDSQVTMMFWYRQQPGQSLTLIATANQGSEATYESGFVIDKFPISRPNLTFSTLTVSNMSPEDSSIYLCSVIRDRGRTEALFGQGTRLTVV.

This clonotype was seen ten or more times. This chain connects TRBV7-2 to TRBJ2-5; TRBD2 agrees at 13 bases. The V segment lost 5 bases and the J segment 5 bases; nucleotides outside the gene matches: 8. Per the germline V gene, CDR1 is SGHTA and CDR2 is FQGNSA. The length of the CDR3 is 16 residues. The CDR3 coding sequence is TGTGCCAGCAGCCCGACTAGCGGGAGGTCTGGGGAGACCCAGTACTTC. As protein: CASSPTSGRSGETQYF.

This clonotype was seen at least ten times. The CDR3 nucleotides read TGCAGCGTTGGAAGCAGGACGGCGAGTTCTGAAGCTTTCTTT. As protein: CSVGSRTASSEAFF. The rearrangement uses TRBV29-1 and TRBJ1-1; the D is unclear. Per the germline V gene, CDR1 is SQVTM and CDR2 is ANQGSEA. CDR3 length equals 14 residues. V was pared by 4 bases and J by 6 bases, with 18 bases between.

This clonotype was observed many times. V usage is TRBV15 and J usage is TRBJ2-3; D perhaps matches TRBD1 (5 bases). V dropped 1 base and J dropped 2 bases, with 7 bases sitting between them. The CDR3 contains 14 residues. Germline CDR1 LNHNV, CDR2 YYDKDF (reference sequence). The CDR3 sequence is CATSRGQFTDTQYF. DNA for the CDR3: TGTGCCACCAGCAGAGGACAGTTCACAGATACGCAGTATTTT.

This clonotype came up once. The chain links TRBV27 to TRBJ2-1; 9 nucleotides line up with TRBD2. J gave up 2 bases and V 9 bases, and 8 bases lay outside the gene matches. The length of the CDR3 is 15 residues. Germline loops: CDR1 MNHEY, CDR2 SMNVEV (reference sequence). CDR3 sequence: CASYPAGGPYNEQFF. CDR3 DNA sequence: TGTGCCAGTTACCCGGCGGGAGGGCCCTACAATGAGCAGTTCTTC.

This clonotype occurred many times. V gene TRBV7-2 combines with J gene TRBJ1-3; D is ambiguous. CDR3 length equals 15 residues. Between the trimmed V and J ends, which lost 3 bases and 0 bases, there was a span of 9 bases. Germline V gene sequence: CDR1 SGHTA, CDR2 FQGNSA. CDR3 loop: CASSFRPSSGNTIYF. Here the CDR3 DNA reads TGTGCCAGCAGCTTCCGCCCGAGCTCTGGAAACACCATATATTTT.

This clonotype was seen repeatedly, ten times or more. The gene calls are TRBV28 and TRBJ2-5; TRBD2 matches at 9 bases. The CDR3 runs 15 residues. Looked up from germline, CDR1 is MDHEN and CDR2 is SYDVKM. The junction had 3 bases not matched to a gene; V was cut back by 3 bases and J by 1 base. CDR3 region: CASSFLAGIQETQYF. The CDR3 bases are TGTGCCAGCAGTTTCCTAGCGGGAATCCAAGAGACCCAGTACTTC. Full variable domain (rest looked up from reference TRBV28 and TRBJ2-5): DVKVTQSSRYLVKRTGEKVFLECVQDMDHENMFWYRQDPGLGLRLIYFSYDVKMKEKGDIPEGYSVSREKKERFSLILESASTNQTSMYLCASSFLAGIQETQYFGPGTRLLVL.